What follows are 32 T cell receptor beta chains derived from one specimen sequenced in a study of cytomegalovirus exposure and HLA in healthy donors. The PCR employed 60 Vbeta primers together with 13 Jbeta primers. The method was immunoSEQ multiplex PCR; TCRdb's version includes in-frame clones alone and lacks a portion of them. The table has 150,000 to 200,000 clones, about 80% seen once; the top ten hold around 5%. Sequences were obtained from PBMCs. These receptors all stem from a man aged 25-45 years in good health and CMV-seronegative.

This clone has a single count. The chain joins TRBV5-1 to TRBJ2-2; the D gene is possibly TRBD1 (6 bases). The CDR3 is 17 residues long. V lost 1 base to trimming and J lost 1 base, with 14 bases between them. CDR1 is SGHRS and CDR2 is YFSETQ in the germline V gene. In DNA, the CDR3 is TGCGCCAGCAGCTTGCGTGCCAGGGGAATGAACACCGGGGAGCTGTTTTTT. As protein: CASSLRARGMNTGELFF. Complete variable domain (other parts from reference TRBV5-1 and TRBJ2-2): KAGVTQTPRYLIKTRGQQVTLSCSPISGHRSVSWYQQTPGQGLQFLFEYFSETQRNKGNFPGRFSGRQFSNSRSEMNVSTLELGDSALYLCASSLRARGMNTGELFFGEGSRLTVL.

In DNA form, the CDR3 reads TGTGCCAGCAGCTTAGATCAAGGCAGGGCCCAGTACTTC. It encodes CASSLDQGRAQYF. This chain links TRBV11-2 with TRBJ2-4, with D possibly matching TRBD1 (5 bases). CDR3 length: 13 amino acids. Per the germline V gene, CDR1 is SGHAT and CDR2 is FQNNGV. Trimming took 0 bases from V and 13 from J, leaving 13 bases between them.

This clone appeared once. This likely comes from a read error, as the CDR3 has no conserved phenylalanine or tryptophan at its end. It is unclear where the CDR3 begins or ends on the DNA, so no DNA is shown, and the CDR3 is as TCRdb lists it. This rearrangement joins TRBV7-9 to TRBJ2-3; the tabulated D call, TRBD2, remains unverified against the DNA. Both ends counted, the CDR3 spans 11 residues. CDR1 and CDR2 from the germline V gene are SEHNR and FQNEAQ (reference sequence). CDR3 sequence reads: CASFVGLAGVL.

V usage is TRBV6-1 and J usage is TRBJ2-1; no reliable D call. V was trimmed by 7 bases and J by 0 bases, leaving 13 bases between them. The CDR3 sequence is 15 residues long. Germline values: CDR1 MNHNS, CDR2 SASEGT. CDR3 protein: CASKELPSSYNEQFF. The CDR3 nucleotides are TGTGCCAGCAAGGAACTCCCTAGCTCCTACAATGAGCAGTTCTTC.

This clone was recorded a few times. The chain is built from TRBV27 and TRBJ1-1; D gene uncertain. In germline, CDR1 is MNHEY, CDR2 SMNVEV (reference sequence). The CDR3 length is 13 residues. Trimming stripped 8 bases from V and 0 bases from J, with 10 bases between. In DNA, the CDR3 is TGTGCCAGCCAAGAGTTCCTGAACACTGAAGCTTTCTTT. Residues: CASQEFLNTEAFF.

This chain joins TRBV7-8 and TRBJ1-5; 7 bases line up with TRBD1. There are 14 residues in the CDR3. Germline V lookup: CDR1 SGHVS, CDR2 FQNEAQ. J gave up 3 bases and V 3 bases, and 2 bases lay outside the gene matches. CDR3 loop: CASSFGTDNQPQHF. For the CDR3, the DNA is TGTGCCAGCAGCTTCGGGACAGACAATCAGCCCCAGCATTTT.

This rearrangement joins TRBV9 to TRBJ1-2; no firm D call. The length of the CDR3 is 14 residues. V was shortened by 0 bases and J by 5 bases, with 11 bases between the two germline ends. The germline V gene has CDR1 SGDLS and CDR2 YYNGEE. DNA for the CDR3: TGTGCCAGCAGCGTAGCGGGTGGAGGATATGGCTACACCTTC. This codes for CASSVAGGGYGYTF.

This clone has only a few counts. The chain uses TRBV5-1 and TRBJ2-4, with 8 bases that match TRBD1. V shed 2 bases and J 0 bases; nucleotides not matched to a gene: 4. From germline, CDR1 is SGHRS and CDR2 YFSETQ. The CDR3 consists of 16 residues. CDR3 sequence reads: CASSFRTGLAKNIQYF. Written as DNA, the CDR3 is TGCGCCAGCAGCTTCCGGACAGGGCTAGCCAAAAACATTCAGTACTTC. The full variable domain, rest sourced from reference TRBV5-1 and TRBJ2-4, is KAGVTQTPRYLIKTRGQQVTLSCSPISGHRSVSWYQQTPGQGLQFLFEYFSETQRNKGNFPGRFSGRQFSNSRSEMNVSTLELGDSALYLCASSFRTGLAKNIQYFGAGTRLSVL.

This clone was observed a handful of times. The chain couples TRBV30 to TRBJ2-3; maybe TRBD1 (5 bases). Germline assignment: CDR1 GTSNPN and CDR2 SVGIG (reference sequence). Between the trimmed V and J ends, which lost 8 bases and 2 bases, there was a span of 17 bases. This CDR3 is 14 amino acids long. CDR3 protein: CAARGLSVTDTQYF. The CDR3 DNA sequence: TGTGCCGCAAGGGGCCTGAGTGTCACAGATACGCAGTATTTT.

This clone has only one observation. The junction does not match germline at one end; this may be a read error. This sequence joins TRBV7-9 and TRBJ1-2, with 12 bases matching TRBD1. CDR1 is SEHNR, CDR2 FQNEAQ, per germline (reference sequence). There are 17 residues in the CDR3. CDR3 sequence: CSSSSRGTGGANYGYTF. The CDR3 DNA is TGTTCCAGCAGCAGTAGGGGGACAGGGGGCGCGAACTATGGCTACACCTTC.

The CDR3 DNA sequence: TGTGCCAGCAGTCGACAGGGTGATCAGCCCCAGCATTTT. Translated, it gives CASSRQGDQPQHF. The V call is TRBV6-5, the J call TRBJ1-5, with 7 bases lining up with TRBD1. V dropped 5 bases and J dropped 5; count of bases not matched to a gene: 3. CDR1 is MNHEY, CDR2 SVGAGI, per germline. This CDR3 spans 13 amino acids.

The CDR3 region has the DNA TGTGCCAGTAGCCAGACTAGCGGGAACTACGAGCAGTACTTC. Translated: CASSQTSGNYEQYF. This chain connects TRBV19 to TRBJ2-7; 11 positions match TRBD2. In germline, CDR1 is LNHDA, CDR2 SQIVND (reference sequence). This CDR3 has 14 amino acids. Unmatched junction bases numbered 4, after V lost 6 bases and J lost 3 bases.

The J gene is TRBJ2-6, the V gene TRBV27; 8 bases match TRBD1. Looked up from germline, CDR1 is MNHEY and CDR2 is SMNVEV (reference sequence). The CDR3 runs to 17 residues. The junction had 5 bases not matched to a gene; V was cut back by 4 bases and J by 0 bases. The CDR3 spells CASSSRQGLSGANVLTF. The CDR3 DNA sequence: TGTGCCAGCAGTTCCCGACAGGGGCTCTCTGGGGCCAACGTCCTGACTTTC.

The CDR3 DNA follows: TGTGCCAGCAGCCGGGGACAGACACAGGAAAAACTGTTTTTT. Its translation is CASSRGQTQEKLFF. The rearrangement joins TRBV11-1 to TRBJ1-4; 7 nucleotides align to TRBD1. The germline CDR1 and CDR2 sequences are SGHAT and FQDESV (reference sequence). CDR3 length: 14 amino acids. V dropped 5 bases and J dropped 8; count of bases not matched to a gene: 8. Combining the CDR3 with reference TRBV11-1 and TRBJ1-4 gives the whole variable domain EAEVAQSPRYKITEKSQAVAFWCDPISGHATLYWYRQILGQGPELLVQFQDESVVDDSQLPKDRFSAERLKGVDSTLKIQPAELGDSAMYLCASSRGQTQEKLFFGSGTQLSVL.

This CDR3 reads CASSESRRAEKLFF. The CDR3 DNA follows: TGTGCCAGCAGTGAATCAAGGAGAGCTGAAAAACTGTTTTTT. The chain links TRBV2 to TRBJ1-4; D remains unclear. Trimming removed 2 bases from V and 7 bases from J, with 11 bases in between. The CDR3 is 14 amino acids. Per the germline V gene, CDR1 is SNHLY and CDR2 is FYNNEI.

This clone was found once. This chain joins TRBV10-3 and TRBJ2-3, with 10 nucleotides matching TRBD1. The CDR3 extends over 16 amino acids. V gave up 9 bases and J gave up 3 bases; unmatched junction bases: 12. Germline V gives CDR1 ENHRY, CDR2 SYGVKD. CDR3 sequence reads: CAIQPTGTGATDTQYF. In DNA form, the CDR3 reads TGTGCCATTCAGCCCACCGGGACAGGGGCGACAGATACGCAGTATTTT.

The chain has TRBV29-1 and TRBJ1-1; perhaps TRBD1 as D (5 bases). Germline V gene data show CDR1 as SQVTM and CDR2 as ANQGSEA. V gave up 6 bases and J gave up 1 base, with 12 bases separating them. The CDR3 length is 13 residues. CDR3 sequence (DNA): TGCAGCGTCCAGGGTGTGTGGAACACTGAAGCTTTCTTT. Protein product: CSVQGVWNTEAFF. Supplemented by reference TRBV29-1 and TRBJ1-1, the full variable domain reads SAVISQKPSRDICQRGTSLTIQCQVDSQVTMMFWYRQQPGQSLTLIATANQGSEATYESGFVIDKFPISRPNLTFSTLTVSNMSPEDSSIYLCSVQGVWNTEAFFGQGTRLTVV.

The chain has TRBV19 and TRBJ2-7; TRBD1 might be the D (5 bases). Trimming took 6 bases from V and 1 from J, leaving 13 bases between them. Germline values: CDR1 LNHDA, CDR2 SQIVND (reference sequence). The CDR3 covers 14 residues. The CDR3 loop is CASSPSTGSYEQYF. The CDR3 DNA follows: TGTGCCAGTAGCCCCTCCACAGGATCCTACGAGCAGTACTTC.

This CDR3 reads CASSLEALNQPQHF. For the CDR3, the DNA is TGTGCCAGCAGCTTGGAAGCGCTCAATCAGCCCCAGCATTTT. This chain connects TRBV5-8 to TRBJ1-5, with no clear D. The germline V and J ends were trimmed by 0 bases and 3 bases, with 7 bases remaining between them. Germline-derived CDR1 and CDR2 are SGHTS and YDEGEE. The CDR3 has 14 residues.

In DNA, the CDR3 is TGTGCCAGTAGTCCCCCTCGGGGGGTGAACACTGAAGCTTTCTTT. It translates to CASSPPRGVNTEAFF. The rearrangement links TRBV19 to TRBJ1-1, with D perhaps matching TRBD1 (5 bases). The CDR3 loop spans 15 amino acids. The V gene lost 5 bases and the J gene lost 0 bases, with 13 bases spanning the gap. The germline V gene encodes CDR1 LNHDA and CDR2 SQIVND (reference sequence). The full variable domain, with the rest looked up from reference TRBV19 and TRBJ1-1, is DGGITQSPKYLFRKEGQNVTLSCEQNLNHDAMYWYRQDPGQGLRLIYYSQIVNDFQKGDIAEGYSVSREKKESFPLTVTSAQKNPTAFYLCASSPPRGVNTEAFFGQGTRLTVV.

The chain couples TRBV6-7 to TRBJ1-5; weak D call: TRBD1 (5 bases). TRBV6-7 belongs to the ORF category, with a function that is uncertain. Trimming left V 5 bases short and J 0 bases short, with 8 bases between. This CDR3 region has 14 residues. The CDR3 here is CASSDSYSNQPQHF. The CDR3 region has the DNA TGTGCCAGCAGTGACAGCTATAGCAATCAGCCCCAGCATTTT.

V gene TRBV9 combines with J gene TRBJ1-6; no clear D gene. Germline V lookup: CDR1 SGDLS, CDR2 YYNGEE. This CDR3 has 13 residues. Trimming took off 3 bases at V and 6 bases at J, with 7 bases between the two ends. The CDR3 coding sequence is TGTGCCAGCAGCGCCCGAGTTAATTCACCCCTCCACTTT. Protein product: CASSARVNSPLHF.

This clone has just a few counts. The chain employs TRBV6-4 and TRBJ2-2; TRBD2 matches 9 bases. The CDR3 is made up of 15 amino acids. Germline V lookup: CDR1 MRHNA, CDR2 SNTAGT. V lost 0 bases, J lost 6 bases, and 2 bases stayed unmatched. The CDR3 sequence: CASSDSTSGAGELFF. The CDR3 nucleotides read TGTGCCAGCAGTGACTCGACTAGCGGAGCCGGGGAGCTGTTTTTT.

The rearrangement uses TRBV7-3 and TRBJ2-2; 13 nucleotides match TRBD2. The ends lost 5 bases at V and 3 bases at J; junction bases unmatched: 15. The CDR3 is 20 amino acids. Germline values: CDR1 SGHTA, CDR2 FQGTGA. In DNA, the CDR3 is TGTGCCAGCAGCCCCCGCCGGCTGACTAGCGGGAGGAGAGACACCGGGGAGCTGTTTTTT. It yields the protein CASSPRRLTSGRRDTGELFF.

This clone was recorded only once. The rearrangement uses TRBV7-8 and TRBJ1-1; 7 nucleotides agree with TRBD1. J was trimmed by 10 bases and V by 5 bases; bases with no gene match: 10. CDR1 and CDR2 (germline): SGHVS, FQNEAQ. CDR3 length equals 13 residues. CDR3 protein: CASSPYRGRGAFF. CDR3 bases: TGTGCCAGCAGCCCCTATAGGGGGCGAGGAGCTTTCTTT.

V is TRBV29-1 and J is TRBJ1-5, with 11 bases that match TRBD1. Germline V gives CDR1 SQVTM, CDR2 ANQGSEA. The CDR3 sequence is 14 residues long. V lost 5 bases and J lost 6; bases outside the gene matches: 6. This chain's CDR3 is CSVRGQGVGQPQHF. The CDR3, as DNA: TGCAGCGTTCGGGGACAGGGGGTCGGTCAGCCCCAGCATTTT.

This clone was detected once. The chain has TRBV7-8 and TRBJ1-4; possibly TRBD1 for D (6 bases). There are 13 residues in the CDR3. V gave up 3 bases and J gave up 6 bases, with 8 bases separating them. Germline CDR1 is SGHVS and CDR2 is FQNEAQ. CDR3 residues: CASSLWGHEKLFF. In nucleotides, the CDR3 is TGTGCCAGCAGCTTGTGGGGGCATGAAAAACTGTTTTTT.

This clone was counted a single time. The V and J genes are TRBV19 and TRBJ1-2, with 7 positions matching TRBD1. Germline V gives CDR1 LNHDA, CDR2 SQIVND (reference sequence). The V and J ends lost 1 base and 4 bases, in that order; junction bases with no gene match: 6. The CDR3 extends over 15 amino acids. CDR3 sequence (DNA): TGTGCCAGTAGTATAGCCCGCAGGGGGGCCTATGGCTACACCTTC. Translation gives CASSIARRGAYGYTF.

V and J are TRBV15 and TRBJ2-7, with D possibly matching TRBD1 (6 bases). The CDR3 has 13 amino acids. The germline V gene encodes CDR1 LNHNV and CDR2 YYDKDF (reference sequence). Trimming pared 5 bases from V and 3 bases from J, leaving 11 bases between. Written as DNA, the CDR3 is TGTGCCACCAGCGAGGACAGACTCTACGAGCAGTACTTC. Translation: CATSEDRLYEQYF.

For the CDR3, the DNA is TGCGCCAGCAGTGAGTCCGACGGAGCAACTAATGAAAAACTGTTTTTT. Translation gives CASSESDGATNEKLFF. This chain connects TRBV10-1 to TRBJ1-4, with D uncertain. Trimming stripped 0 bases from V and 0 bases from J, with 8 bases between. CDR3 length: 16 residues. Germline V lookup: CDR1 WNHNN, CDR2 SYGVQD (reference sequence).

The CDR3 sequence: CAWSRLQGTGELFF. The DNA for the CDR3 is TGTGCCTGGAGCCGTCTACAGGGAACCGGGGAGCTGTTTTTT. This rearrangement joins TRBV30 to TRBJ2-2, with a tentative D call TRBD1 (6 bases). Per the germline V gene, CDR1 is GTSNPN and CDR2 is SVGIG (reference sequence). Trimming removed 3 bases from V and 5 bases from J, with 13 bases in between. This CDR3 is 14 amino acids long. Full variable domain (remainder filled in from reference TRBV30 and TRBJ2-2): SQTIHQWPATLVQPVGSPLSLECTVEGTSNPNLYWYRQAAGRGLQLLFYSVGIGQISSEVPQNLSASRPQDRQFILSSKKLLLSDSGFYLCAWSRLQGTGELFFGEGSRLTVL.

This rearrangement joins TRBV7-2 to TRBJ1-3; D might be TRBD1 (5 bases). With 4 bases removed from V and 1 base from J, the gap between germline ends came to 8 bases. The CDR3 loop spans 14 amino acids. Germline V gene lookup returns CDR1 SGHTA and CDR2 FQGNSA. CDR3 DNA: TGTGCCAGCAGCTCGGACAAATCTGGAAACACCATATATTTT. It is translated as CASSSDKSGNTIYF.